This paragraph covers one TCR beta chain sequence. Its cognate antigen is unknown. The length of the CDR3 is 15 residues. Germline V gene sequence: CDR1 LNHDA, CDR2 SQIVND (reference sequence). The data originate from a study of T cells expressing NK-cell markers. Study outcomes and limitations: The study left the HCMV specificity of expanded NKG2C+ T cell clones unresolved. Once again these clonotypes came out on top in the CD3+CD56-NKG2C+ fraction of four donors.

For TCR beta, cDNA was produced by 5'RACE template switching with UMIs. With the 5' RACE reads reprocessed, TCRdb shows one record per CDR3 protein and no DNA. The table for this sample gives over 200,000 distinct CDR3 sequences. This receptor was obtained from a man between 18 and 35 years old in good health. The sample consisted of blood T cells: a sorted CD56 or NKG2C T cell subset, CD4+ or CD8+ T cells, or bulk PBMC T cells (not recorded which). The genes are TRBV19 and TRBJ1-2; TCRdb names TRBD1, which stays unverified in the absence of DNA. CDR3 amino acids: CASSTTGAVGGGYTF.